The T cell receptor beta chain under discussion was sequenced for a study of T cells in Graves' hyperthyroidism and ophthalmopathy. This clonotype was detected a few times. Amplified regions were TCR beta CDR3 sequences from RNA transcripts. The HTBI primer set served for first-round RT-PCR of the TCR CDR3. TCRdb re-called the multiplex PCR reads through MiXCR, storing one row per CDR3 protein. The data show roughly 600,000 distinct CDR3 sequences, with approximately 14% seen just once and around 12% held by the top ten. The diagnoses drew upon clinical symptoms, serum thyroxine and TRAb, thyroid ultrasound and orbital computed tomography. The sequenced sample consisted of blood. This clonotype was obtained from a woman in her 50s with Graves' ophthalmopathy.

The DNA of the CDR3 is TGCGCCAGCAGCTTGGTGGCACTAATAGACGAGCAGTACTTC. Its translation: CASSLVALIDEQYF. This chain joins TRBV5-1 and TRBJ2-7, with no clear D. The CDR3 totals 14 residues. Between the trimmed V and J ends, which lost 0 bases and 5 bases, there was a span of 12 bases. Germline CDR1 is SGHRS and CDR2 is YFSETQ. Full variable domain (outside the CDR3, taken from reference TRBV5-1 and TRBJ2-7): KAGVTQTPRYLIKTRGQQVTLSCSPISGHRSVSWYQQTPGQGLQFLFEYFSETQRNKGNFPGRFSGRQFSNSRSEMNVSTLELGDSALYLCASSLVALIDEQYFGPGTRLTVT.